This T cell receptor (beta chain) was sequenced for a study of control samples from healthy donors and cancer patients. Germline V gene lookup returns CDR1 MNHNY and CDR2 SVGAGI (reference sequence). V gave up 5 bases and J gave up 8 bases; unmatched junction bases: 27. The CDR3 length is 21 residues. Method: immunoSEQ multiplex PCR; TCRdb's copy keeps in-frame clones and lacks some. The sample consists of fewer than 30,000 clones, 70% to 90% of them appearing once. Sequencing was performed on PBMCs. This TCR was sampled from a woman aged 55-75 years with head and neck cancer. The J gene is TRBJ1-6, the V gene TRBV6-6; 7 bases line up with TRBD1. This CDR3 is CASSPRHSGTVMRGFYSPLHF. Written as DNA, the CDR3 is TGTGCCAGCAGTCCAAGACACAGCGGGACAGTGATGCGAGGCTTTTATTCACCCCTCCACTTT.